A single T cell receptor beta chain is shown here with its context. The study ran its PCR with 60 Vbeta and 13 Jbeta primers. Assay used: immunoSEQ multiplex PCR; TCRdb lists only in-frame clones, some missing. The table counts some 53,000 clones; about 12% lies in the top ten. The data stem from a study of cytomegalovirus exposure and HLA in healthy donors. The CDR3 consists of 14 residues. Trimming cost V 3 bases and J 7 bases; bases outside gene matches: 5. CDR1 and CDR2 from the germline V gene are MNHEY and SMNVEV (reference sequence). This sequence originates from a woman aged 60-75 years in good health and CMV-seropositive. Specimen: PBMCs. The V call is TRBV27, the J call TRBJ1-4; 7 bases fit TRBD1. The CDR3: CASSFSGGIEKLFF. DNA for the CDR3: TGTGCCAGCAGTTTTTCAGGGGGAATTGAAAAACTGTTTTTT.